This T cell receptor (beta chain) is from a study of T cells in Graves' hyperthyroidism and ophthalmopathy. Amplified TCR beta CDR3 regions came from RNA transcripts. With the HTBI primer set, the TCR CDR3 went through a first round of RT-PCR. TCRdb called the multiplex PCR reads again in MiXCR, with one record for every CDR3 protein. Of about 380,000 distinct CDR3 sequences in the sample, about 13% were seen once. V dropped 4 bases and J dropped 0 bases, with 8 bases sitting between them. The CDR3 sequence is 14 residues long. The V gene's germline CDR1 is MNHNS and CDR2 SASEGT. This clonotype was sampled from a man aged 30-40 years with Graves' hyperthyroidism that later progressed to Graves' ophthalmopathy. The sample comprised blood. The V call is TRBV6-1, the J call TRBJ2-3, with D hard to call. The CDR3 nucleotides read TGTGCCAGCAGTGCCTTTATTAGCACAGATACGCAGTATTTT. Amino acid sequence: CASSAFISTDTQYF.